The 32 T cell receptor beta chains listed next were all sequenced from one sample in a study of blood T cell repertoires in COVID-19. TCRdb's copy holds only in-frame clones and misses some; the assay was immunoSEQ multiplex PCR. The data contain 96,000 or so clones, about 88% of them seen just once; the ten biggest clones take up roughly 3%. The specimen sequenced was peripheral blood. The receptors were sampled from a woman at least 80 years old with acute or convalescent COVID-19.

V and J are TRBV5-6 and TRBJ1-3, with D unresolved. In germline, CDR1 is SGHDT, CDR2 YYEEEE. The ends were cut back, 0 bases at V and 0 bases at J, with 7 bases in the middle. CDR3 length: 15 amino acids. The chain's CDR3 is CASSLAVFSGNTIYF. Here the CDR3 DNA reads TGTGCCAGCAGCTTGGCAGTTTTCTCTGGAAACACCATATATTTT.

The chain couples TRBV11-2 to TRBJ1-3; 7 bases fit TRBD1. The trim removed 3 bases at V and 3 bases at J, leaving 11 bases unmatched. The germline gives CDR1 SGHAT, CDR2 FQNNGV. This CDR3 spans 17 amino acids. CDR3 sequence: CASSFRPQGEVGNTIYF. The CDR3 DNA reads TGTGCCAGCAGCTTTAGGCCCCAGGGGGAAGTTGGAAACACCATATATTTT.

The chain links TRBV5-3 to TRBJ1-5; D perhaps matches TRBD1 (5 bases). TRBV5-3 is assigned to the ORF class and has an uncertain function. CDR3 length: 15 residues. V lost 1 base, J lost 0 bases, and 8 bases lay in between. The CDR3 sequence is CARSLSGYSNQPQHF. The CDR3 nucleotides are TGTGCCAGAAGCTTGTCAGGGTATAGCAATCAGCCCCAGCATTTT.

The J gene is TRBJ1-1, the V gene TRBV7-2, with a weak D call TRBD1 (5 bases). The CDR3 covers 14 residues. Germline V CDR1 and CDR2: SGHTA, FQGNSA. V was trimmed by 2 bases and J by 1 base, leaving 8 bases between them. In DNA, the CDR3 is TGTGCCAGCAGCTTACTTCAGGGGAACACTGAAGCTTTCTTT. Translating gives CASSLLQGNTEAFF.

The chain is built from TRBV30 and TRBJ2-5; 13 bases match TRBD2. The junction had 3 bases not matched to a gene; V was cut back by 3 bases and J by 5 bases. Germline V lookup: CDR1 GTSNPN, CDR2 SVGIG (reference sequence). This CDR3 comprises 14 residues. The CDR3 loop reads CAWRRTSGSETQYF. CDR3 sequence (DNA): TGTGCCTGGAGGCGGACTAGCGGGAGTGAGACCCAGTACTTC.

The chain links TRBV9 to TRBJ2-7, with D possibly TRBD2 on 7 matching bases. V gave up 3 bases and J gave up 2 bases, with 15 bases separating them. CDR1 and CDR2 from the germline V gene are SGDLS and YYNGEE. The CDR3 sequence is 15 residues long. CDR3 residues: CASSAFSGGTYEQYF. CDR3 sequence (DNA): TGTGCCAGCAGCGCCTTTTCGGGGGGCACCTACGAGCAGTACTTC.

V usage is TRBV11-2 and J usage is TRBJ2-1; no firm D call. The ends were cut back, 4 bases at V and 8 bases at J, with 6 bases in the middle. The CDR3 spans 11 residues. Germline lookup yields CDR1 SGHAT and CDR2 FQNNGV. The CDR3 sequence: CASSYTYEQFF. In nucleotides, the CDR3 is TGTGCCAGCAGCTACACCTATGAGCAGTTCTTC.

This chain joins TRBV20-1 and TRBJ1-2, with TRBD1 matching 8 bases. The V gene end was trimmed by 3 bases and the J gene end by 5 bases; junction bases not matched to a gene: 14. The germline V gene has CDR1 DFQATT and CDR2 SNEGSKA (reference sequence). This CDR3 contains 16 residues. The CDR3 loop is CSASDLKVTGEYGYTF. The CDR3 bases are TGCAGTGCTAGTGATTTGAAGGTGACAGGGGAGTATGGCTACACCTTC.

The chain is built from TRBV4-2 and TRBJ1-3, with D tentatively TRBD1 (5 bases). The CDR3 is 16 amino acids. In germline, CDR1 is LGHNA, CDR2 YNFKEQ. With 0 bases removed from V and 2 bases from J, the gap between germline ends came to 11 bases. The CDR3 region is CASSQDLRGAGNTIYF. The CDR3 DNA follows: TGTGCCAGCAGCCAAGACCTCCGGGGGGCTGGAAACACCATATATTTT.

The chain is built from TRBV29-1 and TRBJ2-1; D possibly corresponds to TRBD1 (6 bases). CDR1 is SQVTM, CDR2 ANQGSEA, per germline. This CDR3 region has 13 residues. The V gene lost 7 bases and the J gene lost 7 bases, with 17 bases spanning the gap. This CDR3 reads CSGGTGFGNEQFF. The DNA of the CDR3 is TGCAGCGGTGGAACAGGGTTCGGGAATGAGCAGTTCTTC.

In this sample, this clone turned up a few times. This sequence joins TRBV18 and TRBJ1-5; no clear D. This CDR3 has 16 residues. Germline V lookup: CDR1 KGHSH, CDR2 LQKENI. Trimming pared 2 bases from V and 4 bases from J, leaving 15 bases between. Here the CDR3 DNA reads TGTGCCAGCTCACCAGTTGCGCAGGCCCCAAATCAGCCCCAGCATTTT. Translation gives CASSPVAQAPNQPQHF.

The rearrangement links TRBV9 to TRBJ2-1; 9 bases agree with TRBD2. This CDR3 contains 13 residues. CDR1 is SGDLS and CDR2 is YYNGEE in the germline V gene. V lost 4 bases and J lost 13; bases outside the gene matches: 9. CDR3 nucleotide sequence: TGTGCCAGCAGCACACTAGCGGGTCTAGGTCAGTTCTTC. Residues: CASSTLAGLGQFF.

This chain joins TRBV4-3 and TRBJ1-2; 8 nucleotides align to TRBD1. Losses at the gene ends were 1 base for V and 2 bases for J; bases not matched to a gene: 3. CDR1 and CDR2 from the germline V gene are LGHNA and YSLEER. The CDR3 consists of 15 residues. CDR3 in amino acids: CASSQATGDNYGYTF. In DNA form, the CDR3 reads TGCGCCAGCAGCCAAGCGACAGGGGACAACTATGGCTACACCTTC.

The chain links TRBV7-2 to TRBJ2-1; the match to TRBD2 covers 8 bases. V trimming: 3 bases; J trimming: 9 bases; junction bases outside the gene matches: 7. Germline CDR1 SGHTA, CDR2 FQGNSA. This CDR3 has 14 amino acids. CDR3 region: CASSLSGGRSEQFF. In nucleotides, the CDR3 is TGTGCCAGCAGCTTGTCGGGGGGGCGGAGTGAGCAGTTCTTC.

CDR3 sequence (DNA): TGTGCCAGCAAGACTGGAACAGGGGGTTATTCACCCCTCCACTTT. Its translation is CASKTGTGGYSPLHF. The genes are TRBV6-5 and TRBJ1-6; 8 bases line up with TRBD1. The junction had 10 bases not matched to a gene; V was cut back by 7 bases and J by 8 bases. CDR3 size: 15 residues. Germline V gene sequence: CDR1 MNHEY, CDR2 SVGAGI.

As DNA, the CDR3 is TGCGCCAGCAGCCAAGCGCCCAGATCGAGGGGCTACACCTTC. It yields the protein CASSQAPRSRGYTF. The chain has TRBV4-3 and TRBJ1-2; D ambiguous. V was clipped by 1 base and J by 8 bases, with 14 bases between them. Per the germline V gene, CDR1 is LGHNA and CDR2 is YSLEER. The length of the CDR3 is 14 residues.

The chain joins TRBV9 to TRBJ1-1; weak D call: TRBD1 (6 bases). V lost 7 bases and J 1 base, leaving 8 bases between the germline ends. The CDR3 length is 12 residues. Germline CDR1 SGDLS, CDR2 YYNGEE. The CDR3 here is CASGQPNTEAFF. For the CDR3, the DNA is TGTGCCAGCGGACAGCCGAACACTGAAGCTTTCTTT.

The chain joins TRBV4-1 to TRBJ2-1; the match to TRBD2 covers 7 bases. The CDR3 has 18 amino acids. J lost 7 bases, V lost 1 base, and 16 bases had no gene match. Looked up from germline, CDR1 is MGHRA and CDR2 is YSYEKL. DNA for the CDR3: TGCGCCAGCAGCCAAGGGGGGGGAGGCGCGAGGGGCCCAAATGAGCAGTTCTTC. This translates into CASSQGGGGARGPNEQFF.

The rearrangement links TRBV3-1 (or the pseudogene TRBV3-2) to TRBJ2-5; TRBD1 might be the D (6 bases). CDR1 LGHDT and CDR2 YNNKEL come from the germline V gene (reference sequence). Trimming shortened V by 4 bases and J by 3 bases, and 12 bases separated the two germline ends. There are 14 residues in the CDR3. The CDR3 protein is CASSPQGNEETQYF. The CDR3 DNA is TGTGCCAGCAGCCCCCAGGGGAATGAAGAGACCCAGTACTTC.

This chain links TRBV4-1 with TRBJ2-7; D perhaps matches TRBD1 (8 bases). V lost 4 bases, J lost 1 base, and 17 bases lay in between. From germline, CDR1 is MGHRA and CDR2 YSYEKL. The CDR3 loop spans 16 amino acids. CDR3 coding DNA: TGCGCCAGCAGCCGTCAGGAACAGGGGGGGTCCTACGAGCAGTACTTC. As protein: CASSRQEQGGSYEQYF.

This clone has just a few counts. The chain carries TRBV7-2 and TRBJ1-2, with a possible D match to TRBD1 (5 bases). Trimming left V 5 bases short and J 0 bases short, with 10 bases between. CDR1 and CDR2 from the germline V gene are SGHTA and FQGNSA. There are 14 residues in the CDR3. This CDR3 reads CASSPRTPNYGYTF. The CDR3 nucleotides are TGTGCCAGCAGCCCACGGACACCTAACTATGGCTACACCTTC. Combining the CDR3 with reference TRBV7-2 and TRBJ1-2 gives the whole variable domain GAGVSQSPSNKVTEKGKDVELRCDPISGHTALYWYRQSLGQGLEFLIYFQGNSAPDKSGLPSDRFSAERTGGSVSTLTIQRTQQEDSAVYLCASSPRTPNYGYTFGSGTRLTVV.

The chain joins TRBV9 to TRBJ2-1; TRBD2 aligns across 12 bases. This CDR3 is 15 amino acids long. The junction had 3 bases not matched to a gene; V was cut back by 0 bases and J by 8 bases. Germline CDR1 and CDR2: SGDLS and YYNGEE. CDR3 bases: TGTGCCAGCAGCGTAGCTAGCGGGGGGGGTGATGAGCAGTTCTTC. It yields the protein CASSVASGGGDEQFF.

This clone was detected a few times. J is TRBJ2-7 and V is TRBV7-2; 7 bases are shared with TRBD1. Per the germline V gene, CDR1 is SGHTA and CDR2 is FQGNSA. The CDR3 extends over 13 amino acids. V lost 4 bases and J lost 4; bases outside the gene matches: 4. In DNA, the CDR3 is TGTGCCAGCAGCTACCAGACAGGGTACGAGCAGTACTTC. This translates into CASSYQTGYEQYF.

The V and J genes are TRBV7-3 and TRBJ2-7; 12 positions match TRBD2. The germline gives CDR1 SGHTA, CDR2 FQGTGA. The CDR3 covers 14 residues. V shed 4 bases and J 7 bases; nucleotides not matched to a gene: 5. For the CDR3, the DNA is TGTGCCAGCAGCTCCGGGACTAGCGGGTCTGAGCAGTACTTC. As protein: CASSSGTSGSEQYF.

J is TRBJ2-4 and V is TRBV29-1; D not resolved. There are 12 residues in the CDR3. Trimming took off 7 bases at V and 4 bases at J, with 11 bases between the two ends. Germline lookup yields CDR1 SQVTM and CDR2 ANQGSEA. CDR3 loop: CSAHDWKNIQYF. In nucleotides, the CDR3 is TGCAGCGCCCATGACTGGAAAAACATTCAGTACTTC.

The V gene is TRBV10-3, the J gene TRBJ2-7; 11 positions agree with TRBD2. With V trimmed by 7 bases and J by 0 bases, 2 bases remained unmatched. The CDR3 is 14 residues long. The V gene's germline CDR1 is ENHRY and CDR2 SYGVKD. CDR3 nucleotide sequence: TGTGCCATCAAGGGACTAGCGGACTCCTACGAGCAGTACTTC. Protein sequence: CAIKGLADSYEQYF.

This clone was picked up one time. The chain links TRBV30 to TRBJ1-4, with unresolved D. Looked up from germline, CDR1 is GTSNPN and CDR2 is SVGIG (reference sequence). V lost 1 base and J lost 8, with 11 bases in between. The CDR3 spans 13 residues. CDR3 residues: CAWSALPPEKLFF. The CDR3 bases are TGTGCCTGGAGTGCCCTACCTCCCGAAAAACTGTTTTTT.

The chain is built from TRBV11-2 and TRBJ2-5; no clear D gene. Trimming left V 0 bases short and J 1 base short, with 3 bases between. The CDR3 is made up of 13 amino acids. Per the germline V gene, CDR1 is SGHAT and CDR2 is FQNNGV. The CDR3 nucleotides read TGTGCCAGCAGCTTAGACTCCCAAGAGACCCAGTACTTC. Translated, it gives CASSLDSQETQYF.

This sequence joins TRBV18 and TRBJ1-1; D unresolved. Germline V gene lookup returns CDR1 KGHSH and CDR2 LQKENI. The CDR3 spans 13 residues. V gave up 6 bases and J gave up 6 bases, with 14 bases separating them. In nucleotides, the CDR3 is TGTGCCAGCTCGCCCGGGGAGGTCTCTGAAGCTTTCTTT. Encoded protein: CASSPGEVSEAFF. Looking up the rest from reference TRBV18 and TRBJ1-1 gives the full variable domain: NAGVMQNPRHLVRRRGQEARLRCSPMKGHSHVYWYRQLPEEGLKFMVYLQKENIIDESGMPKERFSAEFPKEGPSILRIQQVVRGDSAAYFCASSPGEVSEAFFGQGTRLTVV.

This chain uses TRBV7-2 with TRBJ2-7; 9 bases fit TRBD2. The germline V gene encodes CDR1 SGHTA and CDR2 FQGNSA. The CDR3 has 14 residues. J lost 6 bases, V lost 2 bases, and 5 bases had no gene match. The DNA for the CDR3 is TGTGCCAGCAGCTTAAGGCTAGCGGGGCGCGAGCAGTACTTC. Amino acid sequence: CASSLRLAGREQYF. Drawing the rest from reference TRBV7-2 and TRBJ2-7, the complete variable domain is GAGVSQSPSNKVTEKGKDVELRCDPISGHTALYWYRQSLGQGLEFLIYFQGNSAPDKSGLPSDRFSAERTGGSVSTLTIQRTQQEDSAVYLCASSLRLAGREQYFGPGTRLTVT.

The CDR3 DNA reads TGTGCCAGCAGGCCTGTGCAGGGAGGGCCAGCAGATACGCAGTATTTT. As protein: CASRPVQGGPADTQYF. The chain is built from TRBV7-2 and TRBJ2-3, with 7 bases that match TRBD2. V gave up 6 bases and J gave up 4 bases; unmatched junction bases: 13. The germline gives CDR1 SGHTA, CDR2 FQGNSA. CDR3 length: 16 residues.

For the CDR3, the DNA is TGTGCCAGCAGTGACAGGGTTGGTAATGAAAAACTGTTTTTT. Translated: CASSDRVGNEKLFF. The chain employs TRBV6-1 and TRBJ1-4, with a weak D call TRBD1 (5 bases). The CDR3 loop spans 14 amino acids. V was cut by 3 bases and J by 4 bases, with 9 bases left in between. Germline CDR1 reads MNHNS; CDR2 reads SASEGT.